The 19 T cell receptor beta chains below all came from one sample that was sequenced in a study of response to subunit inactivated influenza vaccine. TCRdb independently ran MiXCR on the RT-PCR reads; one entry per CDR3 protein. Among 650,000 to 800,000 distinct CDR3 sequences listed, 15% to 20% were seen once. The specimen comprised PBMCs from blood, sampled more than 4 days after vaccination. The receptors here all came from a man aged 45-60 years who received an inactivated influenza vaccine.

V and J are TRBV4-3 and TRBJ2-5, with D perhaps being TRBD1 or TRBD2 (5 bases each). The V gene lost 0 bases and the J gene lost 4 bases, with 12 bases spanning the gap. The germline CDR1 and CDR2 sequences are LGHNA and YSLEER. The CDR3 runs to 15 residues. Here the CDR3 reads CASSQDRVRGETQYF. Here the CDR3 DNA reads TGCGCCAGCAGCCAAGACAGGGTACGGGGAGAGACCCAGTACTTC.

This chain joins TRBV24-1 and TRBJ2-7; D is uncertain. There are 13 residues in the CDR3. V was trimmed by 5 bases and J by 0 bases, leaving 7 bases between them. Germline CDR1 and CDR2: KGHDR and SFDVKD. The CDR3, as DNA: TGTGCCACCAGTGTCCCGAACTCCTACGAGCAGTACTTC. Its translation: CATSVPNSYEQYF.

V gene TRBV12-3 or TRBV12-4 combines with J gene TRBJ2-7; D may correspond to TRBD1 or TRBD2 (7 bases each). Trimming stripped 6 bases from V and 7 bases from J, with 25 bases between. The CDR3 is 16 amino acids. The CDR3 DNA sequence: TGTGCCAGCAGCCCAGGGGGGGCTTGCCATCCGGTAGAGCAGTACTTC. Its translation is CASSPGGACHPVEQYF.

The genes are TRBV7-9 and TRBJ2-1; no clear D. Trimming left V 0 bases short and J 6 bases short, with 6 bases between. The germline V gene has CDR1 SEHNR and CDR2 FQNEAQ (reference sequence). This CDR3 is 13 amino acids long. Written as DNA, the CDR3 is TGTGCCAGCAGCTTAGCGATCGGCAATGAGCAGTTCTTC. It codes for CASSLAIGNEQFF. Supplemented by reference TRBV7-9 and TRBJ2-1, the full variable domain reads DTGVSQNPRHKITKRGQNVTFRCDPISEHNRLYWYRQTLGQGPEFLTYFQNEAQLEKSRLLSDRFSAERPKGSFSTLEIQRTEQGDSAMYLCASSLAIGNEQFFGPGTRLTVL.

This clonotype was seen repeatedly, ten times or more. Germline is not matched at one junction end, which may reflect a read error. The chain employs TRBV5-1 and TRBJ2-1, with a tentative D call TRBD2 (6 bases). Per the germline V gene, CDR1 is SGHRS and CDR2 is YFSETQ. CDR3 length: 14 residues. The chain's CDR3 is CASSFSGSYNEQFF. CDR3 nucleotides: TGTGCCAGCAGTTTTAGCGGCTCCTACAATGAGCAGTTCTTC.

This clonotype was recorded a few times. The rearrangement joins TRBV28 to TRBJ1-2; D remains unclear. Germline CDR1 reads MDHEN; CDR2 reads SYDVKM. Deletions cut 10 bases from V and 5 bases from J, with 14 bases between. There are 12 residues in the CDR3. CDR3 DNA: TGTGCCACCCCCGGCGCGACTTATGGCTACACCTTC. Translating it yields CATPGATYGYTF.

The V and J genes are TRBV6-1 and TRBJ1-2; 8 positions match TRBD1. This CDR3 comprises 15 residues. Germline V CDR1 and CDR2: MNHNS, SASEGT. Unmatched junction bases numbered 10, after V lost 6 bases and J lost 4 bases. The CDR3 reads CASRDPGTGIYGYTF. For the CDR3, the DNA is TGTGCCAGCAGAGATCCCGGGACAGGAATCTATGGCTACACCTTC.

J is TRBJ2-7 and V is TRBV9, with D perhaps TRBD1 (6 bases). The V end lost 3 bases, the J end lost 6 bases, and 19 bases lay between the germline ends. This CDR3 spans 15 amino acids. From germline, CDR1 is SGDLS and CDR2 YYNGEE. In DNA form, the CDR3 reads TGTGCCAGCAGCGCCCAATCGGGACACGCCGGCGAGCAGTACTTC. Translating it yields CASSAQSGHAGEQYF.

This rearrangement joins TRBV29-1 to TRBJ2-7; TRBD2 matches at 10 bases. After removal of 4 bases from V and 0 bases from J, the junction contained 9 bases not matched to a gene. The length of the CDR3 is 16 residues. Per germline, CDR1 SQVTM and CDR2 ANQGSEA. The CDR3 DNA follows: TGCAGCGTTGTCGGTGTAGCGGGGGGCCCCTCCTACGAGCAGTACTTC. Translating gives CSVVGVAGGPSYEQYF.

This chain joins TRBV7-9 and TRBJ2-1; 7 bases are a match to TRBD1. Losses at the gene ends were 2 bases for V and 5 bases for J; bases not matched to a gene: 12. The CDR3 has 17 amino acids. The germline V gene encodes CDR1 SEHNR and CDR2 FQNEAQ (reference sequence). CDR3 protein: CASSLTTGVPDNNEQFF. DNA for the CDR3: TGTGCCAGCAGCTTAACCACAGGGGTCCCAGACAACAATGAGCAGTTCTTC. The whole variable domain, filled in from reference TRBV7-9 and TRBJ2-1, reads DTGVSQNPRHKITKRGQNVTFRCDPISEHNRLYWYRQTLGQGPEFLTYFQNEAQLEKSRLLSDRFSAERPKGSFSTLEIQRTEQGDSAMYLCASSLTTGVPDNNEQFFGPGTRLTVL.

This chain connects TRBV27 to TRBJ2-3; D is unresolved. The CDR3 spans 16 residues. Germline V gene lookup returns CDR1 MNHEY and CDR2 SMNVEV (reference sequence). Between the trimmed V and J ends, which lost 6 bases and 8 bases, there was a span of 24 bases. The CDR3 protein is CASRSKIAGYTLTQYF. CDR3 bases: TGTGCCAGCAGATCCAAGATAGCTGGGTACACACTTACGCAGTATTTT.

This clonotype was picked up many times. This chain links TRBV5-1 with TRBJ2-1; possibly TRBD2 for D (6 bases). Trimming left V 4 bases short and J 5 bases short, with 10 bases between. The CDR3 runs to 13 residues. CDR1 is SGHRS, CDR2 YFSETQ, per germline. The CDR3 DNA reads TGCGCCAGCAGCGTGACTAGGAACAATGAGCAGTTCTTC. It translates to CASSVTRNNEQFF.

The V and J genes are TRBV7-6 and TRBJ2-3; 7 nucleotides align to TRBD2. The ends lost 1 base at V and 1 base at J; junction bases unmatched: 5. CDR3 length equals 16 residues. Germline loops: CDR1 SGHVS, CDR2 FNYEAQ. The CDR3 region is CASSLGLADRTDTQYF. The CDR3 coding sequence is TGTGCCAGCAGCTTAGGACTAGCCGATCGCACAGATACGCAGTATTTT.

The chain combines TRBV28 with TRBJ2-6; D is ambiguous. Germline values: CDR1 MDHEN, CDR2 SYDVKM. This CDR3 contains 19 residues. V was cut by 3 bases and J by 2 bases, with 20 bases left in between. The CDR3 nucleotides read TGTGCCAGCAGTTTTGGCAGGCTCCAAGTCAGCCCTGGGGCCAACGTCCTGACTTTC. The encoded protein is CASSFGRLQVSPGANVLTF.

V and J are TRBV20-1 and TRBJ2-1, with 7 bases lining up with TRBD1. The CDR3 contains 13 residues. Trimming took 7 bases from V and 1 from J; bases not matched to a gene: 4. Per germline, CDR1 DFQATT and CDR2 SNEGSKA (reference sequence). CDR3 DNA: TGCAGTGGACAGGGCGATTCCTACAATGAGCAGTTCTTC. Protein product: CSGQGDSYNEQFF.

This clonotype has just a few counts. The rearrangement links TRBV29-1 to TRBJ2-3, with D possibly being TRBD1 (5 bases). Germline V gene lookup returns CDR1 SQVTM and CDR2 ANQGSEA. The V end lost 1 base, the J end lost 5 bases, and 13 bases lay between the germline ends. The CDR3 totals 14 residues. CDR3 nucleotide sequence: TGCAGCGTTGAAGTCAGGTTAGGGGTAGATACGCAGTATTTT. As protein: CSVEVRLGVDTQYF.

This clonotype was picked up many times. The J gene is TRBJ1-2, the V gene TRBV20-1; no reliable D call. CDR1 is DFQATT, CDR2 SNEGSKA, per germline (reference sequence). The V and J ends lost 3 bases and 5 bases respectively, with 7 bases between them. There are 11 residues in the CDR3. The CDR3 here is CSASLEYGYTF. Written as DNA, the CDR3 is TGCAGTGCTAGTCTTGAGTATGGCTACACCTTC.

This sequence joins TRBV11-2 and TRBJ2-2, with TRBD2 as a possible D gene (6 bases). The CDR3 runs to 17 residues. Germline CDR1 is SGHAT and CDR2 is FQNNGV. V was trimmed by 7 bases and J by 0 bases, leaving 18 bases between them. The CDR3 here is CASTPPSGTPNTGELFF. CDR3 bases: TGTGCCAGCACCCCTCCCTCCGGGACTCCGAACACCGGGGAGCTGTTTTTT.

In its sample, this clonotype was seen a few times. The chain links TRBV14 to TRBJ2-7, with D possibly being TRBD2 (5 bases). The CDR3 has 13 residues. The V end was cut by 2 bases, the J end by 6 bases, with 11 bases between. Per germline, CDR1 SGHDN and CDR2 FVKESK. The CDR3 protein is CASSQQPRGEQYF. The DNA for the CDR3 is TGTGCCAGCAGCCAACAACCTCGGGGCGAGCAGTACTTC.